The rows below give T cell receptor beta chains drawn from one sample of a study of OX40 agonist ivuxolimab in advanced cancers. Profiled with immunoSEQ multiplex PCR; TCRdb holds only in-frame clones, not every one. The data contain about 51,000 clones, around four fifths of them singletons. Sequencing used CD4+ or CD8+ T cells sorted from blood, obtained in a trial of the OX40 agonist ivuxolimab. The receptor set was obtained from an adult with an advanced solid tumor such as melanoma, head and neck, liver or kidney cancer. Both conserved end residues are part of each CDR3. The D gene is left open where the match is weak. A clone size is listed for some rows: how often the clone was seen (once, few, many), or a class if it is expanded.

size	V	D	J	DNA	CDR3
.	TRBV4-1	.	TRBJ1-1	TGCGCCAGCAGCAGCTCCCGCCTGGACGCACATGGAGCTTTCTTT	CASSSSRLDAHGAFF
once	TRBV2	TRBD1	TRBJ1-3	TGTGCCAGAACCCTAGGGGGCAGGCCGTTCTCTGGAAACACCATATATTTT	CARTLGGRPFSGNTIYF
.	TRBV9	.	TRBJ1-4	TGTGCCAGCAGCGTGGGCCTGTCAACTAATGAAAAACTGTTTTTT	CASSVGLSTNEKLFF
once	TRBV7-9	.	TRBJ2-5	TGTGCCAGCAGCTACACAGGGAGCCAAGAGACCCAGTACTTC	CASSYTGSQETQYF
.	TRBV27	.	TRBJ2-2	TGTGCCAGCAGTTTAGTGGGAGCGAACACCGGGGAGCTGTTTTTT	CASSLVGANTGELFF
.	TRBV7-3	TRBD1	TRBJ2-1	TGTGCCAGCAGCTTCACCGGGACAGACTACAATGAGCAGTTCTTC	CASSFTGTDYNEQFF
.	TRBV6-1	.	TRBJ1-5	TGTGCCAGCAGTGAAGGGGGATGGGGAACAGGTTCTAATCAGCCCCAGCATTTT	CASSEGGWGTGSNQPQHF
.	TRBV7-9	.	TRBJ2-3	TGTGCCAGCAGCTTTGGAGGAGATACGCAGTATTTT	CASSFGGDTQYF
.	TRBV6-5	.	TRBJ1-2	TGTGCCAGCACCATTAGGGGCAGCAACTATGGCTACACCTTC	CASTIRGSNYGYTF
.	TRBV5-4	TRBD1	TRBJ2-7	TGCGCCAGCAGCCATTCCGGGACAGGAGAATCCTACGAGCAGTACTTC	CASSHSGTGESYEQYF
.	TRBV14	.	TRBJ2-5	TGTGCCAGCAGCCGCTTCCGTAGCTCAGAGACCCAGTACTTC	CASSRFRSSETQYF
.	TRBV5-4	.	TRBJ1-3	TGTGCCAGCAGCTTGGACAGACTGGAAAACACCATATATTTT	CASSLDRLENTIYF
.	TRBV28	TRBD1	TRBJ2-7	TGTGCCAGCAGTTTTTTAGGGACAGGCCATAACTACGAGCAGTACTTC	CASSFLGTGHNYEQYF
.	TRBV25-1	TRBD2	TRBJ2-7	TGTGCCAGCAGTGACCGGACTAGCGGGGCCTACGAGCAGTACTTC	CASSDRTSGAYEQYF
.	TRBV9	.	TRBJ1-2	TGTGCCAGCAGCGTTACCGAACAGGGACGCGGCTACACCTTC	CASSVTEQGRGYTF
once	TRBV28	.	TRBJ1-2	TGTGCCAGCAGTCCAGGTTCTTATGGCTACACCTTC	CASSPGSYGYTF
.	TRBV6-1	.	TRBJ1-1	TGTGCCAGCAGTGAAGCGCTTCTGGGGGCTCGACTGAACACTGAAGCTTTCTTT	CASSEALLGARLNTEAFF
once	TRBV7-8	.	TRBJ1-5	TGTGCCAGCAGCCCCGGCACCGTTAATCGTGTATGGCATTTT	CASSPGTVNRVWHF
large	TRBV19	.	TRBJ2-7	TGTGCCAGTAGTATAGCCCTAGGACAAGCCTACGAGCAGTACTTC	CASSIALGQAYEQYF
.	TRBV30	TRBD1	TRBJ1-6	TGTGCCTGGTCCGGGACAGGTAATTCACCCCTCCACTTT	CAWSGTGNSPLHF
.	TRBV19	.	TRBJ2-1	TGTGCCAGTAGTATTGAGGGGAGCCGGGTCGGCAATGAGCAGTTCTTC	CASSIEGSRVGNEQFF
.	TRBV14	TRBD1	TRBJ2-7	TGTGCCAGCAGCCAATCACGGGACAGGGACTACGAGCAGTACTTC	CASSQSRDRDYEQYF
few	TRBV15	TRBD2	TRBJ2-3	TGTGCCACCAGCAGAGATGGGACTAGCGGGGCAGATACGCAGTATTTT	CATSRDGTSGADTQYF
once	TRBV7-9	TRBD2	TRBJ2-7	TGTGCCAGCAGCCCAAACCCCGGGACTAGAGGATACGAGCAGTACTTC	CASSPNPGTRGYEQYF
.	TRBV7-9	.	TRBJ2-5	TGTGCCAGCAGCTTAGAGGGGACCCTGAGGACCCAGTACTTC	CASSLEGTLRTQYF
.	TRBV4-3	TRBD1	TRBJ1-2	TGCGCCAGCAGCCAAGATCGGGAGACAGGGAGAGACTATGGCTACACCTTC	CASSQDRETGRDYGYTF
.	TRBV5-7	TRBD2	TRBJ2-7	TGTGCCAGCAGCTTTGGACTAGCGGCTTACGAGCAGTACTTC	CASSFGLAAYEQYF
.	TRBV9	TRBD2	TRBJ2-7	TGTGCCAGCAGCGTAGCTACTAGCGGGGAAATCTCCTACGAGCAGTACTTC	CASSVATSGEISYEQYF